The rows below give T cell receptor beta chains drawn from one sample of a study of cytomegalovirus exposure and HLA in healthy donors. TCRdb's copy holds only in-frame clones and misses some; the assay was immunoSEQ multiplex PCR. The sample lists some 330,000 clones; just over 85% were seen once. Source material: PBMCs. The receptors stem from a woman in her late teens or twenties in good health and CMV-seronegative. Each CDR3 is given with its conserved first and last residue. The order of the fields is D gene, J gene, clone size, V gene, CDR3 protein, CDR3 DNA. The D gene is left open where the match is weak. Clone size is given for some rows only: seen once, a few or many times, or a class if the clone is expanded.

.,TRBJ2-7,few,TRBV7-9,CASSLNRELYEQYF,TGTGCCAGCAGCTTAAACCGGGAGCTCTACGAGCAGTACTTC
.,TRBJ1-5,few,TRBV7-8,CASSLLPLYSNQPQHF,TGTGCCAGCAGCTTACTCCCGCTCTATAGCAATCAGCCCCAGCATTTT
.,TRBJ1-2,once,TRBV2,CASRTPTGTNYGYTF,TGTGCCAGCAGGACCCCGACTGGTACTAACTATGGCTACACCTTC
TRBD1,TRBJ1-2,.,TRBV7-8,CASSSGDRLFNYGYTF,TGTGCCAGCAGCTCGGGGGACAGGCTATTTAACTATGGCTACACCTTC
TRBD2,TRBJ2-3,.,TRBV9,CASSPSAVGLAAGETQYF,TGTGCCAGCAGCCCCTCGGCGGTGGGACTAGCGGCCGGGGAGACGCAGTATTTT
TRBD2,TRBJ2-7,.,TRBV7-9,CASSSGTSGSVGEQYF,TGTGCCAGCAGCTCTGGGACTAGCGGGAGTGTAGGCGAGCAGTACTTC
.,TRBJ2-1,.,TRBV7-6,CASSASAEVQFF,TGTGCCAGCTCTGCCTCAGCCGAGGTGCAGTTCTTC
.,TRBJ1-1,.,TRBV28,CASILNTEAFF,TGTGCCAGCATCCTCAACACTGAAGCTTTCTTT
.,TRBJ2-2,.,TRBV14,CASNGGPGELFF,TGTGCCAGCAATGGTGGGCCCGGGGAGCTGTTTTTT
TRBD1,TRBJ2-3,once,TRBV5-4,CASSTGQAPDTQYF,TGTGCCAGCAGCACGGGACAGGCCCCCGATACGCAGTATTTT
TRBD2,TRBJ2-2,.,TRBV27,CASSLPPGLAGGTGELFF,TGTGCCAGCAGTTTACCCCCCGGACTAGCGGGAGGGACCGGGGAGCTGTTTTTT
.,TRBJ2-2,.,TRBV5-1,CASSTDSRTGELFF,TGCGCCAGCAGCACGGACAGCAGAACCGGGGAGCTGTTTTTT
TRBD2,TRBJ2-5,once,TRBV11-2,CASSPSPTSGSRETQYF,TGTGCCAGCAGCCCCTCCCCGACTAGCGGGAGCAGAGAGACCCAGTACTTC
.,TRBJ2-7,.,TRBV18,CASSPRGGGDEQYF,TGTGCCAGCTCACCACGCGGAGGGGGGGACGAGCAGTACTTC
TRBD1,TRBJ2-1,.,TRBV2,CASSTPGQGNNEQFF,TGTGCCAGCAGTACCCCGGGACAGGGCAACAATGAGCAGTTCTTC
TRBD1,TRBJ1-2,.,TRBV18,CASSPRQGEYGYTF,TGTGCCAGCTCACCCCGACAGGGTGAGTATGGCTACACCTTC
TRBD2,TRBJ2-1,.,TRBV27,CASSPLAGLSYNEQFF,TGTGCCAGCAGTCCATTAGCGGGGCTATCCTACAATGAGCAGTTCTTC
TRBD1,TRBJ2-3,.,TRBV2,CASIGTGGTDTQYF,TGTGCCAGCATAGGGACAGGGGGCACAGATACGCAGTATTTT
TRBD1,TRBJ2-7,once,TRBV27,CASSPDRGYEQYF,TGTGCCAGCAGCCCCGACAGGGGTTACGAGCAGTACTTC
TRBD1,TRBJ1-5,.,TRBV6-4,CASSLTGGGGQPQHF,TGTGCCAGCAGTCTTACAGGGGGAGGCGGTCAGCCCCAGCATTTT
TRBD1,TRBJ1-5,.,TRBV9,CASSGDSWGNQPQHF,TGTGCCAGCAGCGGGGACAGCTGGGGAAATCAGCCCCAGCATTTT
TRBD2,TRBJ2-3,.,TRBV13,CASSLTSGISTDTQYF,TGTGCCAGCAGCTTAACTAGCGGGATAAGCACAGATACGCAGTATTTT
TRBD1,TRBJ2-1,once,TRBV2,CASRLDRASYNEQFF,TGTGCCAGCAGACTCGACAGGGCCTCCTACAATGAGCAGTTCTTC
TRBD1,TRBJ1-4,.,TRBV28,CASITGGRSTGELFF,TGTGCCAGCATCACAGGGGGCCGGAGTACGGGAGAACTGTTTTTT
.,TRBJ1-2,.,TRBV6-6,CASSYLEGGYGYTF,TGTGCCAGCAGTTACCTAGAGGGAGGATATGGCTACACCTTC
.,TRBJ2-2,.,TRBV2,CATTANTGELFF,TGTGCCACGACAGCGAACACCGGGGAGCTGTTTTTT
TRBD1,TRBJ1-2,.,TRBV9,CASSVGGTDYGYTF,TGTGCCAGCAGCGTAGGAGGGACAGACTATGGCTACACCTTC
TRBD1,TRBJ2-1,.,TRBV6-5,CASSHEGQEYNEQFF,TGTGCCAGCAGTCACGAGGGACAGGAGTACAATGAGCAGTTCTTC
.,TRBJ2-5,.,TRBV7-8,CASSLEQVGGETQYF,TGTGCCAGCAGCTTAGAACAGGTGGGAGGAGAGACCCAGTACTTC
TRBD2,TRBJ2-1,.,TRBV6-6,CASKTSREGREQFF,TGTGCCAGCAAAACGTCGCGGGAGGGCAGGGAGCAGTTCTTC
TRBD2,TRBJ2-1,.,TRBV18,CASSRGASGEDTYNEQFF,TGTGCCAGCTCACGGGGTGCTAGCGGGGAGGATACCTACAATGAGCAGTTCTTC
.,TRBJ2-5,.,TRBV7-2,CASSPDRKETQYF,TGTGCCAGCAGCCCTGACAGAAAAGAGACCCAGTACTTC